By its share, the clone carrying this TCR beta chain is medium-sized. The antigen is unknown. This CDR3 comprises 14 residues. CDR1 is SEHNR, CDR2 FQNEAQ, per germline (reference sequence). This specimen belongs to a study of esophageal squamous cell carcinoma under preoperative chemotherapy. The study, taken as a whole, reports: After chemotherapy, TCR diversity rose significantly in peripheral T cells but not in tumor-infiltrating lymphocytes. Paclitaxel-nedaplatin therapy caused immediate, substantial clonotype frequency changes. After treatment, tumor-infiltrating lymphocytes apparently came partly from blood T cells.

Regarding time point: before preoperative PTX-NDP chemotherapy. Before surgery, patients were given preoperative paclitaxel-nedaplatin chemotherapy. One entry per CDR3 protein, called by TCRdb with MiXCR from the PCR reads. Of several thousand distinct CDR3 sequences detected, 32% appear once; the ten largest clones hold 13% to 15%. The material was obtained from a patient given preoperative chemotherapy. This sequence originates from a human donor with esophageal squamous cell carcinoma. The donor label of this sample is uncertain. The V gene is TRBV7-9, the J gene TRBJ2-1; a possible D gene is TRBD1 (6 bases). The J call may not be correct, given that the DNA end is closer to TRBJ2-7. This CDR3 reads CASSRTGNPYEQYF. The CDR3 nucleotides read TGTGCCAGCAGCCGTACAGGGAACCCCTACGAGCAGTACTTC.